The rows below give T cell receptor beta chains drawn from one sample of a study of cytomegalovirus exposure and HLA in healthy donors. Sequencing was performed with immunoSEQ multiplex PCR; in TCRdb, only in-frame clones are kept and a portion is missing. The sample consists of roughly 100,000 clones, roughly 70% of them appearing once. The sample was PBMCs. These receptors were obtained from a man aged 40-50 years in good health and CMV-seropositive. Each CDR3 is given with its conserved first and last residue. D genes are given only for firm matches. Part of the rows lack a size; the others show once, few, many or a class for expanded clones.

clone_size j_call v_call d_call cdr3_aa cdr3_nt
NA TRBJ1-2 TRBV7-2 TRBD1 CASTLTGGYGYTF TGTGCCAGCACCCTTACAGGGGGCTATGGCTACACCTTC
NA TRBJ2-5 TRBV19 NA CASSIGQLTNQETQYF TGTGCCAGTAGTATAGGGCAACTAACTAACCAAGAGACCCAGTACTTC
NA TRBJ1-5 TRBV27 TRBD1 CASSLKLPGTGGGQPQHF TGTGCCAGCAGTTTAAAACTCCCCGGGACAGGGGGCGGCCAGCCCCAGCATTTT
once TRBJ1-1 TRBV5-1 NA CASSYSTGMNTEAFF TGCGCCAGCAGCTACTCGACAGGCATGAACACTGAAGCTTTCTTT
NA TRBJ2-7 TRBV2 TRBD2 CASSESSGAYYEQYF TGTGCCAGCAGTGAATCTAGCGGAGCCTACTACGAGCAGTACTTC
once TRBJ2-3 TRBV13 TRBD2 CASSTRTSGGGRDTQYF TGTGCCAGCAGCACCCGGACTAGCGGCGGCGGGAGAGATACGCAGTATTTT
NA TRBJ2-3 TRBV7-9 NA CATTSGDDTDTQYF TGTGCCACCACCTCAGGGGATGACACAGATACGCAGTATTTT
NA TRBJ1-1 TRBV6-1 NA CASSEIGGTEAFF TGTGCCAGCAGTGAAATCGGGGGCACTGAAGCTTTCTTT
NA TRBJ2-6 TRBV9 NA CASSVGVGTRGSGANVLTF TGTGCCAGCAGCGTAGGGGTCGGGACACGTGGATCCGGGGCCAACGTCCTGACTTTC
NA TRBJ2-3 TRBV7-2 NA CASSLVPQYSTDTQYF TGTGCCAGCAGCTTAGTGCCGCAGTACAGCACAGATACGCAGTATTTT
NA TRBJ2-5 TRBV28 TRBD1 CASSTDRGGQETQYF TGTGCCAGCAGTACTGACAGGGGAGGCCAAGAGACCCAGTACTTC
few TRBJ2-2 TRBV6-6 TRBD2 CAISGISGELFF TGTGCCATTAGCGGGATATCCGGGGAGCTGTTTTTT
NA TRBJ2-5 TRBV5-4 NA CASSLGQDFQETQYF TGTGCCAGCAGCTTGGGACAGGACTTCCAAGAGACCCAGTACTTC
NA TRBJ1-1 TRBV5-5 TRBD1 CASSFRQGNEAEAFF TGTGCCAGCAGCTTCCGACAGGGAAATGAGGCTGAAGCTTTCTTT
NA TRBJ2-3 TRBV9 TRBD1 CASRDRDRGDTDTQYF TGTGCCAGCCGAGACCGGGACAGGGGGGACACAGATACGCAGTATTTT
NA TRBJ2-1 TRBV7-3 TRBD2 CASSSGLAIYNEQFF TGTGCCAGCAGCTCTGGACTAGCGATCTACAATGAGCAGTTCTTC
NA TRBJ2-7 TRBV6-5 NA CASSKLGGYSEQYF TGTGCCAGCAGTAAACTTGGAGGGTATAGCGAGCAGTACTTC
NA TRBJ1-1 TRBV5-1 NA CASSWSTGMNTEAFF TGCGCCAGCAGCTGGTCGACGGGGATGAACACTGAAGCTTTCTTT
few TRBJ1-5 TRBV6-5 TRBD1 CASRRTGSSNQPQHF TGTGCCAGCAGACGGACAGGGTCGAGCAATCAGCCCCAGCATTTT
NA TRBJ1-3 TRBV6-5 NA CASSYSGISSGNTIYF TGTGCCAGCAGTTACTCGGGCATCTCCTCTGGAAACACCATATATTTT
NA TRBJ1-2 TRBV5-4 TRBD1 CASRPPGTGDGYTF TGTGCCAGCAGGCCCCCCGGGACAGGGGACGGCTACACCTTC
once TRBJ2-7 TRBV7-9 NA CSSIPDSAYEQYF TGTTCCAGCATCCCGGACAGCGCCTACGAGCAGTACTTC
NA TRBJ2-7 TRBV19 NA CASSPTGYEQYF TGTGCCAGTAGCCCGACAGGCTACGAGCAGTACTTC